The 10 T cell receptor beta chains below all came from one sample that was sequenced in a study of T cells in Graves' hyperthyroidism and ophthalmopathy. The source material, RNA transcripts, was used to amplify TCR beta CDR3 regions. A first-round RT-PCR of the TCR CDR3 used the HTBI primer set. One entry per CDR3 protein results from TCRdb running MiXCR on the multiplex PCR reads. The sample shows about 550,000 distinct CDR3 sequences, 20% of them seen only once. The sequenced sample consisted of blood. The receptor set was obtained from a man in his late teens or twenties with Graves' hyperthyroidism.

This clonotype was seen ten or more times. The chain employs TRBV11-2 and TRBJ2-7, with D uncertain. This CDR3 comprises 15 residues. The V end was cut by 1 base, the J end by 2 bases, with 12 bases between. Looked up from germline, CDR1 is SGHAT and CDR2 is FQNNGV. CDR3 nucleotide sequence: TGTGCCAGCAGCTTAGGCCCCGAGCAGACCTACGAGCAGTACTTC. Its translation: CASSLGPEQTYEQYF.

This clonotype has a count of ten or more. The V gene is TRBV6-1, the J gene TRBJ2-5, with D perhaps given as TRBD1 or TRBD2 (6 bases each). The CDR3 runs to 13 residues. V was cut by 6 bases and J by 1 base, with 9 bases left in between. CDR1 is MNHNS and CDR2 is SASEGT in the germline V gene. The CDR3 protein is CASSRGPQETQYF. CDR3 DNA: TGTGCCAGCAGCCGGGGGCCCCAAGAGACCCAGTACTTC.

V gene TRBV18 combines with J gene TRBJ1-3; D possibly corresponds to TRBD1 (5 bases). The CDR3 runs 17 residues. Germline CDR1 is KGHSH and CDR2 is LQKENI. V dropped 2 bases and J dropped 6 bases, with 20 bases sitting between them. The CDR3 is CASSPWVGDYFENTIYF. CDR3 nucleotides: TGTGCCAGCTCACCATGGGTCGGGGACTACTTTGAAAACACCATATATTTT.

In this sample, this clonotype turned up once. This clone may be a read error of a much larger clone one base away. The rearrangement links TRBV28 to TRBJ1-1; TRBD1 might be the D (6 bases). Germline V lookup: CDR1 MDHEN, CDR2 SYDVKM. Deletions cut 11 bases from V and 0 bases from J, with 19 bases between. The CDR3 is 15 residues long. The CDR3 bases are TGTGCCTGCTTAAAGCCGGGACACATGAACACTGAAGCTTTCTTT. This codes for CACLKPGHMNTEAFF.

This clonotype was seen a few times. The rearrangement links TRBV19 to TRBJ2-7, with 8 bases lining up with TRBD1. The CDR3 totals 15 residues. V gave up 3 bases and J gave up 5 bases; unmatched junction bases: 9. From germline, CDR1 is LNHDA and CDR2 SQIVND (reference sequence). In DNA form, the CDR3 reads TGTGCCAGTAGTATGGGGACAGGCGGTTCTGACGAGCAGTACTTC. It encodes CASSMGTGGSDEQYF.

J is TRBJ1-1 and V is TRBV4-1; D is undetermined. Germline lookup yields CDR1 MGHRA and CDR2 YSYEKL. The CDR3 loop spans 14 amino acids. V lost 4 bases and J lost 0, with 9 bases in between. This CDR3 reads CASSLRLVNTEAFF. The CDR3 nucleotides read TGCGCCAGCAGCCTAAGACTGGTGAACACTGAAGCTTTCTTT.

Comment on this clonotype: The junction shows a germline mismatch at one end, possibly a read error. The J gene is TRBJ1-2, the V gene TRBV27; 7 bases line up with TRBD1. The CDR3 runs 15 residues. Germline loops: CDR1 MNHEY, CDR2 SMNVEV (reference sequence). This chain's CDR3 is CASSLLGSGGTAPIF. The CDR3, as DNA: TGTGCCAGCAGTTTATTGGGCTCAGGGGGGACAGCCCCGATCTTC.

This clonotype was seen ten or more times. This chain connects TRBV28 to TRBJ2-7; D is unresolved. Germline CDR1 MDHEN, CDR2 SYDVKM. V was cut by 4 bases and J by 5 bases, with 6 bases left in between. This CDR3 has 11 residues. For the CDR3, the DNA is TGTGCCAGCAGTTACACGAACGAGCAGTACTTC. It encodes CASSYTNEQYF.

The sample holds a few counts of this clonotype. The germline gene is not matched at one end of the junction; a read error may be the cause. V gene TRBV6-1 combines with J gene TRBJ2-7, with a tentative D call TRBD2 (5 bases). Germline lookup yields CDR1 MNHNS and CDR2 SASEGT. The CDR3 extends over 12 amino acids. CDR3 DNA: TGTGCCAGTGGACTCCGTTTCTACGAGCAGCACTTC. Encoded protein: CASGLRFYEQHF.

This clonotype was counted many times. The chain joins TRBV27 to TRBJ1-5; D is possibly TRBD1 (6 bases). V shed 2 bases and J shed 5 bases, with 10 bases lying between them. The CDR3 consists of 14 residues. Germline CDR1 MNHEY, CDR2 SMNVEV (reference sequence). CDR3 coding DNA: TGTGCCAGCAGTTTAGCAGGGGTGGATCAGCCCCAGCATTTT. Translation gives CASSLAGVDQPQHF.